This T cell receptor (beta chain) was identified in a study of CD8 T cells in Susac syndrome. The V and J ends lost 5 bases and 8 bases respectively, with 12 bases between them. This CDR3 is built from 11 residues. From germline, CDR1 is DFQATT and CDR2 SNEGSKA (reference sequence). RNA amounts of roughly 0.45 to 1 ug underwent reverse transcription with random hexamers. TCRdb analysed the immunoSEQ multiplex PCR reads with MiXCR anew, one entry per CDR3 protein. The sample carries 75,000 to 80,000 distinct CDR3 sequences, 94% recorded once. This chain links TRBV20-1 with TRBJ1-2, with D unclear. Input material: CD8+ T cells from PBMCs. The receptor was isolated from a human donor with Susac syndrome. CDR3 amino acids: CSAPRGNGYTF. DNA for the CDR3: TGCAGTGCTCCTCGGGGAAACGGCTACACCTTC.